Listed below are T cell receptor beta chains from one sample, sequenced in a study of T cells after posttransplantation cyclophosphamide. Here immunoSEQ multiplex PCR was the method, and the copy in TCRdb shows in-frame clones only, minus some. The sample yields approximately 56,000 clones, around 94% seen once. The sample comprised PBMCs. These receptors all stem from a woman younger than 45 in good health and a related stem cell transplant donor. The CDR3 runs from the conserved cysteine through the conserved F or W. The D gene is left open where the match is weak. Size values are once, few and many counts, or a class for expanded clones, and some rows have none.

j_gene,v_gene,abundance,d_gene,CDR3nt,CDR3aa
TRBJ2-5,TRBV7-3,NA,TRBD1,TGTGCCAGCAGCTTAACCGGGACAGGGACGACCCAGTACTTC,CASSLTGTGTTQYF
TRBJ1-1,TRBV7-3,NA,NA,TGTGCCAGCAGCCCCAGGGCCTCAAACACTGAAGCTTTCTTT,CASSPRASNTEAFF
TRBJ1-3,TRBV9,NA,NA,TGTGCCAGCAGCGTAGTTCCAGGGGAAGGAAACACCATATATTTT,CASSVVPGEGNTIYF
TRBJ1-5,TRBV11-3,NA,TRBD1,TGTGCCAGCAGCTTTAGCCAGACAGGGACTAGCAATCAGCCCCAGCATTTT,CASSFSQTGTSNQPQHF
TRBJ1-5,TRBV4-2,NA,NA,TGTGCCAGCAGCCAAGATACCCTGGACAGTAATCAGCCCCAGCATTTT,CASSQDTLDSNQPQHF
TRBJ2-1,TRBV18,NA,NA,TGTGCCAGCTCCCCGGGTGGGGTGAGGGATGAGCAGTTCTTC,CASSPGGVRDEQFF
TRBJ1-2,TRBV29-1,NA,NA,TGCAGCGGTTGGGGGGATAGGCGTACGACCTTC,CSGWGDRRTTF
TRBJ2-7,TRBV7-2,NA,TRBD2,TGTGCCAGCAGCCCCTCTGTAGCGGGGGGAGACTACGAGCAGTACTTC,CASSPSVAGGDYEQYF
TRBJ1-5,TRBV11-2,few,NA,TGTGCCAGCAGTCAGGGATTCAGCAATCAGCCCCAGCATTTT,CASSQGFSNQPQHF
TRBJ1-2,TRBV19,NA,TRBD1,TGTGCCAGTATCGGAGGGGGCGAGATCTATGGCTACACCTTC,CASIGGGEIYGYTF
TRBJ2-2,TRBV7-2,once,NA,TGTGCCAGCAGCCGAGGGACAACCGGGGAGCTGTTTTTT,CASSRGTTGELFF
TRBJ2-7,TRBV5-8,NA,NA,TGTGCCAGCAGCTTGGCCTCAGGTTTTAAAGAGCAGTACTTC,CASSLASGFKEQYF
TRBJ1-6,TRBV4-3,NA,NA,TGCGCCAGCAGCCAAGATCCGGGGAGGCTGACGGTGGAAAGACCTAATTCACCCCTCCACTTT,CASSQDPGRLTVERPNSPLHF
TRBJ1-4,TRBV28,NA,NA,TGTGCCAGCAGTTTCTCGAGAAATGAAAAACTGTTTTTT,CASSFSRNEKLFF
TRBJ1-2,TRBV19,NA,TRBD1,TGTGCCAGTAGCCTACAGGGGGGAAACTATGGCTACACCTTC,CASSLQGGNYGYTF
TRBJ1-6,TRBV6-1,NA,NA,TGTGCCAGCAGTGAGGGGGCAGGGTTGGGGTCACCCCTCCACTTT,CASSEGAGLGSPLHF
TRBJ2-2,TRBV5-4,NA,TRBD1,TGTGCCAGCAGCTTGGGGACAGGGGCCGGGGAGCTGTTTTTT,CASSLGTGAGELFF
TRBJ1-3,TRBV2,NA,NA,TGTGCCAGCAGTGAGGGCAGGTCCTCGGACACCATATATTTT,CASSEGRSSDTIYF
TRBJ1-2,TRBV5-4,NA,NA,TGTGCCAGCAGCCACCTGACAGAACGCTATGGCTACACCTTC,CASSHLTERYGYTF
TRBJ1-2,TRBV7-2,once,NA,TGTGCCAGCAGCTCAGGCTATGTCCCGCGTGGCTACACCTTC,CASSSGYVPRGYTF
TRBJ1-1,TRBV28,NA,TRBD1,TGTGCCAGCAGTTCCCCAGGGGGCGCGGAGGACACTGAAGCTTTCTTT,CASSSPGGAEDTEAFF
TRBJ2-7,TRBV5-4,NA,TRBD1,TGTGCCAGCAGCTTTGGGACAGGGGAGGCCTACGAGCAGTACTTC,CASSFGTGEAYEQYF
TRBJ1-1,TRBV7-9,NA,NA,TGTGCCAGCAGCACACGACGGGGTTGGGTTACTGAAGCTTTCTTT,CASSTRRGWVTEAFF
TRBJ1-2,TRBV29-1,NA,TRBD1,TGCAGCGTTGAAGGACAGGGCAATGGCTACACCTTC,CSVEGQGNGYTF
TRBJ1-2,TRBV7-2,NA,NA,TGTGCCAGCAGCACTTCCGACAGATATGGCTACACCTTC,CASSTSDRYGYTF
TRBJ1-5,TRBV11-2,NA,NA,TGTGCCAGCAGCTTAGATCGGGGGAGAGGACAGCCCCAGCATTTT,CASSLDRGRGQPQHF
TRBJ2-5,TRBV5-1,NA,NA,TGCGCCAGCAGCTTACGGATACAGGGTTCAGAGACCCAGTACTTC,CASSLRIQGSETQYF
TRBJ1-2,TRBV28,once,NA,TGTGCCAGCAGTTTAATCGGGAGGAGCTATGGCTACACCTTC,CASSLIGRSYGYTF
TRBJ1-1,TRBV19,NA,NA,TGTGCCAGTAGTTGGGCGGAGGGCACTGAAGCTTTCTTT,CASSWAEGTEAFF
TRBJ1-1,TRBV28,NA,TRBD1,TGTGCCAGCAAGTTAGTGGCAGGGGGTTTGACGAACACTGAAGCTTTCTTT,CASKLVAGGLTNTEAFF
TRBJ1-4,TRBV6-1,NA,NA,TGTGCGGGCCGTAAGTCAACTAATGAAAAACTGTTTTTT,CAGRKSTNEKLFF
TRBJ2-7,TRBV28,NA,TRBD1,TGTGCCAGCAGCCCGGGACAGGGGGCCTCCTACGAGCAGTACTTC,CASSPGQGASYEQYF
TRBJ2-7,TRBV13,NA,TRBD1,TGTGCCAGCAGCTTCTACGGGGACAGGGACTACGAGCAGTACTTC,CASSFYGDRDYEQYF
TRBJ1-5,TRBV6-1,NA,TRBD1,TGTGCCAGCAGAGGGGACAGGGGGAATCAGCCCCAGCATTTT,CASRGDRGNQPQHF
TRBJ2-1,TRBV29-1,NA,TRBD1,TGCAGCGCACAGACCCGGGACAGGGGACCCTATGAGCAGTTCTTC,CSAQTRDRGPYEQFF
TRBJ1-1,TRBV5-4,NA,NA,TGTGCCAGCAGCTCGCGACAAATGAACACTGAAGCTTTCTTT,CASSSRQMNTEAFF
TRBJ2-2,TRBV2,NA,TRBD1,TGTGCCAGCAGGGGGACAGTAGAAAACGGGGAGCTGTTTTTT,CASRGTVENGELFF
TRBJ1-4,TRBV11-2,NA,NA,TGTGCCAGCAGCTTAACGGTGGAGGTGGAAAAACTGTTTTTT,CASSLTVEVEKLFF
TRBJ1-3,TRBV2,NA,NA,TGTGCCAGCAGGGCAGGGGTTGCCTCTGGAAACACCATATATTTT,CASRAGVASGNTIYF
TRBJ2-1,TRBV6-5,NA,TRBD1,TGTGCCAGCAGTTTCACAGGGGGCGGTGAGCAGTTCTTC,CASSFTGGGEQFF
TRBJ1-6,TRBV5-1,NA,NA,TGCGCCAGCAGCCCGGGACTTAGCTCCTATAATTCACCCCTCCACTTT,CASSPGLSSYNSPLHF
TRBJ2-7,TRBV28,NA,NA,TGTGCCAGCCGCAAGTCTAGCGACTACGAGCAGTACTTC,CASRKSSDYEQYF
TRBJ1-1,TRBV5-4,NA,TRBD1,TGTGCCAGCAGCTTCCAGGGGGCAAGGAACACTGAAGCTTTCTTT,CASSFQGARNTEAFF
TRBJ2-7,TRBV4-1,NA,TRBD1,TGCGCCAGCAGCCAAGGGGCGGCCAGGGGGCGCGTGGGTGAGCAGTACTTC,CASSQGAARGRVGEQYF
TRBJ1-5,TRBV28,NA,NA,TGTGCCAGCAGTTTAGGGGGGGCGGTTGAGCCCCAGCATTTT,CASSLGGAVEPQHF
TRBJ1-4,TRBV9,once,NA,TGTGCCAGCAGCGTAGTCGGGGATGGTGAAAAACTGTTTTTT,CASSVVGDGEKLFF
TRBJ1-3,TRBV12-5,NA,NA,TGTGCTAGTGGTTTTACGGGGGGCTCTGGAAACACCATATATTTT,CASGFTGGSGNTIYF
TRBJ2-5,TRBV4-3,NA,TRBD1,TGCGCCAGCAGCCAAGGGTCAGGGGGTAGGGAGACCCAGTACTTC,CASSQGSGGRETQYF